This TCR beta chain is drawn from a study of T cells in Graves' hyperthyroidism and ophthalmopathy. Study-wide findings and caveats: Most thyroid clonotypes expanded above 0.001 appeared in blood too. Ophthalmopathy and stable hyperthyroidism were separated by a 13 V-J model.

RNA transcripts gave rise to amplified TCR beta CDR3 regions. In the first-round RT-PCR of the TCR CDR3, the HTBI primer set was used. TCRdb re-called the multiplex PCR reads through MiXCR, storing one row per CDR3 protein. The sample shows a few hundred thousand distinct CDR3 sequences, approximately 44% of them seen only once. This clonotype was seen many times. The antigen remains unidentified. Hyperthyroidism, newly diagnosed and lasting under 2 months, affected patients aged 18 to 65. The V end lost 3 bases, the J end lost 1 base, and 13 bases lay between the germline ends. This CDR3 contains 16 residues.

The sequencing sample was made of peripheral blood or thyroid tissue (not recorded which). V and J are TRBV12-3 or TRBV12-4 and TRBJ1-5, with a tentative D call TRBD1 (6 bases). The clonotype was recovered from a woman aged 18-29 years with Graves' hyperthyroidism. In DNA, the CDR3 is TGTGCCAGCAGTTTCGGGGGGGCCTCAAGCAATCAGCCCCAGCATTTT. This codes for CASSFGGASSNQPQHF.